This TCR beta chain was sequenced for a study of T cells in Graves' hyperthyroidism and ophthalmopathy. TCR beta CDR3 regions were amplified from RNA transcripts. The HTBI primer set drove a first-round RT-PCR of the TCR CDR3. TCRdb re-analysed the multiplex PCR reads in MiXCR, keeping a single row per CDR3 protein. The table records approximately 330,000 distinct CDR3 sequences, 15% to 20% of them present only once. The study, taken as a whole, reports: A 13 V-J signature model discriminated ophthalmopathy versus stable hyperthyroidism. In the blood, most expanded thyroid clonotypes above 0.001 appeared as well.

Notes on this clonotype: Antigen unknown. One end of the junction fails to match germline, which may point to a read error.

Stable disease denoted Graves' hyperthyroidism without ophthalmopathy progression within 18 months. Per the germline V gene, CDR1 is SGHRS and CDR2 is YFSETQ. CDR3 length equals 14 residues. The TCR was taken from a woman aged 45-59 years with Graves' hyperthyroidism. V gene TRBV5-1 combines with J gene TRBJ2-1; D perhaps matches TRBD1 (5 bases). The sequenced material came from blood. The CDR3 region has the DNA TGCGCCAGCAGAACAGGTGGATCCTACGATGAGCAGTTCTTC. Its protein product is CASRTGGSYDEQFF.